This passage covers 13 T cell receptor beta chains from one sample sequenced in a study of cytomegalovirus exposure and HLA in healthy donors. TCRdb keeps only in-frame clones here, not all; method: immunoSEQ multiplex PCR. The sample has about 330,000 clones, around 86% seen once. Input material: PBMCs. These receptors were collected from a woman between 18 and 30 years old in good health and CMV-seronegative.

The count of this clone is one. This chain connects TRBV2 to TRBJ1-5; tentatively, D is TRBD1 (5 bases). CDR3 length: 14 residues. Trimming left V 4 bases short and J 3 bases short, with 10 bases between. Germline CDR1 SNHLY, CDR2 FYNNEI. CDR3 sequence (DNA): TGTGCCAGCAGTGCCGGGGGAAACAATCAGCCCCAGCATTTT. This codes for CASSAGGNNQPQHF.

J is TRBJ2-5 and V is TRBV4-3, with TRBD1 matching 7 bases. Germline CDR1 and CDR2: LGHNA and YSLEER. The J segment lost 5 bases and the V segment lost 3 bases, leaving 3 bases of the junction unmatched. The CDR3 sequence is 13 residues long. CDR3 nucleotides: TGCGCCAGCAGCCAGACAGGGTCGGAGACCCAGTACTTC. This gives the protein CASSQTGSETQYF.

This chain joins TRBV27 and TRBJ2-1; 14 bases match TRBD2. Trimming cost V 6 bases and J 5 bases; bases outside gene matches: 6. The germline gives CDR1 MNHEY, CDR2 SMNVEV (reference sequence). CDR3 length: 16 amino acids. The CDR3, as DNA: TGTGCCAGCAGGGAGAGACTAGCGGGAGGGAACAATGAGCAGTTCTTC. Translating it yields CASRERLAGGNNEQFF.

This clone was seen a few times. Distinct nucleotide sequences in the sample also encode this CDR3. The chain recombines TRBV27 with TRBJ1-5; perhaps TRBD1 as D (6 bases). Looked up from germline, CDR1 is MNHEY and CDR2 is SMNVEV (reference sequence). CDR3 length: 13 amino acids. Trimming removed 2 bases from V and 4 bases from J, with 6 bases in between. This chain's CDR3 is CASSLQGNQPQHF. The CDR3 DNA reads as TGTGCCAGCAGTTTACAGGGGAATCAGCCCCAGCATTTT.

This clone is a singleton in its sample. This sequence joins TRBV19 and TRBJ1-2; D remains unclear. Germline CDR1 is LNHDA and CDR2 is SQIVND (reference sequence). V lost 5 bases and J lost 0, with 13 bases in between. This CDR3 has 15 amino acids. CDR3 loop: CASSSIQAANYGYTF. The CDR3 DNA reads TGTGCCAGTAGTTCGATTCAGGCTGCTAACTATGGCTACACCTTC.

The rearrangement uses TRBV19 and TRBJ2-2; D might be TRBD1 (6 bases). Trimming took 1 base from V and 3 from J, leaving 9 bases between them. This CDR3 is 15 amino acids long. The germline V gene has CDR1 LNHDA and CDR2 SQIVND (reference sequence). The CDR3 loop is CASSIGAGDTGELFF. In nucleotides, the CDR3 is TGTGCCAGTAGTATAGGGGCAGGGGACACCGGGGAGCTGTTTTTT.

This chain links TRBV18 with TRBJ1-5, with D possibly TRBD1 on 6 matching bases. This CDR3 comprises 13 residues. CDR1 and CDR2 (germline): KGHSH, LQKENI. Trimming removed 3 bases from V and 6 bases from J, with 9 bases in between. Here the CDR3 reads CASSPGGAQPQHF. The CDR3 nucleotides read TGTGCCAGCTCACCGGGGGGGGCTCAGCCCCAGCATTTT.

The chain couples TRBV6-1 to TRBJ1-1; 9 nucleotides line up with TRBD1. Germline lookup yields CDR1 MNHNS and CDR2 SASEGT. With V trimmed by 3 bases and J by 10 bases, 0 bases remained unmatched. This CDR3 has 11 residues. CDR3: CASSEDRGAFF. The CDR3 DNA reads TGTGCCAGCAGTGAGGACAGGGGAGCTTTCTTT.

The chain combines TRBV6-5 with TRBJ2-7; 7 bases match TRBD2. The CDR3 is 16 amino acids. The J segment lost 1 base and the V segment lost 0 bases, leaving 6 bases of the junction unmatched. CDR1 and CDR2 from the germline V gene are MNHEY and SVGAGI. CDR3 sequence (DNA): TGTGCCAGCAGTTACTCGATATCCGGGAGGTCCTACGAGCAGTACTTC. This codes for CASSYSISGRSYEQYF.

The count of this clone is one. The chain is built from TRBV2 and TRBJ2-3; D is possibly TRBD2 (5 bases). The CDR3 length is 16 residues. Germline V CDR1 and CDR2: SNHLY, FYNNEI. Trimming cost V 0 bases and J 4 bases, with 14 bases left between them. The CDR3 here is CASSEAGASFPDTQYF. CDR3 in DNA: TGTGCCAGCAGTGAAGCGGGAGCTTCCTTCCCAGATACGCAGTATTTT.

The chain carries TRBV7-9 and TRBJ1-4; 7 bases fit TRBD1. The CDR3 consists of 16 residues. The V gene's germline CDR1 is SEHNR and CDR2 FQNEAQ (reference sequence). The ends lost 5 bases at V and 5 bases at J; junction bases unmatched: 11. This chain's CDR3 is CASSPPTGALNEKLFF. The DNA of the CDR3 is TGTGCCAGCAGCCCCCCCACAGGGGCGCTCAATGAAAAACTGTTTTTT.

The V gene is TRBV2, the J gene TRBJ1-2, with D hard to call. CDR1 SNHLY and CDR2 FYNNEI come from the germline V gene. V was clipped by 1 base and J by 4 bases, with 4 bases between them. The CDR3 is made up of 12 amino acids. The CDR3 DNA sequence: TGTGCCAGCAGTGAAGACAGCTATGGCTACACCTTC. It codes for CASSEDSYGYTF.

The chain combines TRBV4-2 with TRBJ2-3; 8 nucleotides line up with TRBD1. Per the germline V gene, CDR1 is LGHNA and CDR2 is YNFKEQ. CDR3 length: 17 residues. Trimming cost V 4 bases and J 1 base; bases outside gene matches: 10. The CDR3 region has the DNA TGTGCCAGCAGCCCGAGGGACAGGTGGGCGGGCACAGATACGCAGTATTTT. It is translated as CASSPRDRWAGTDTQYF.